Shown below are 10 T cell receptor beta chains from a single sample sequenced in a study of response to subunit inactivated influenza vaccine. In TCRdb, the RT-PCR reads were re-called with MiXCR into one record per CDR3 protein. The sample carries 490,000 or so distinct CDR3 sequences, about 8% recorded once. The material was PBMCs from blood, obtained roughly 24 months after vaccination. The receptors here all came from a man aged 50-75 years who received an inactivated influenza vaccine.

The rearrangement joins TRBV20-1 to TRBJ1-2; D is uncertain. The germline V gene encodes CDR1 DFQATT and CDR2 SNEGSKA (reference sequence). The V and J ends lost 2 bases and 2 bases respectively, with 24 bases between them. The CDR3 totals 18 residues. CDR3 in DNA: TGCAGTGCTAGACCTACCGGGGTAGCTAAACGACTAAACTATGGCTACACCTTC. Translating gives CSARPTGVAKRLNYGYTF.

This clonotype has just a few counts. One junction end does not reproduce the germline sequence, and a read error may be involved. V gene TRBV20-1 combines with J gene TRBJ2-7, with D perhaps TRBD2 (6 bases). This CDR3 region has 11 residues. Germline V gives CDR1 DFQATT, CDR2 SNEGSKA (reference sequence). CDR3 amino acids: CSARVGGEQYF. In DNA form, the CDR3 reads TGCAGTGCCAGAGTGGGGGGCGAGCAGTACTTC.

In its sample, this clonotype was seen many times. The rearrangement uses TRBV12-3 or TRBV12-4 and TRBJ2-5, with TRBD1 as a possible D gene (6 bases). The CDR3 loop spans 14 amino acids. V lost 3 bases and J 3 bases, leaving 11 bases between the germline ends. The CDR3 region has the DNA TGTGCCAGCAGTTTGAGGCGGACAGAAGAGACCCAGTACTTC. As protein: CASSLRRTEETQYF.

The chain couples TRBV19 to TRBJ2-1; 10 bases agree with TRBD2. Trimming removed 3 bases from V and 8 bases from J; junction bases left unmatched: 7. The CDR3 spans 15 residues. Germline CDR1 reads LNHDA; CDR2 reads SQIVND (reference sequence). CDR3 sequence (DNA): TGTGCCAGTAGTATCCTAGCGGGAGTGGGGGATGAGCAGTTCTTC. This gives the protein CASSILAGVGDEQFF.

Only a few counts were recorded for this clonotype. The chain carries TRBV7-9 and TRBJ2-3; D is possibly TRBD2 (5 bases). The CDR3 has 14 residues. In germline, CDR1 is SEHNR, CDR2 FQNEAQ (reference sequence). V was cut by 5 bases and J by 1 base, with 10 bases left in between. CDR3 amino acids: CASSTGVGTDTQYF. CDR3 sequence (DNA): TGTGCCAGCAGCACCGGGGTGGGCACAGATACGCAGTATTTT.

This clonotype was seen a few times. This chain links TRBV5-1 with TRBJ2-1; 9 bases align to TRBD1. The germline V gene encodes CDR1 SGHRS and CDR2 YFSETQ. The J segment lost 6 bases and the V segment lost 4 bases, leaving 8 bases of the junction unmatched. CDR3 length equals 15 residues. The CDR3: CASSPTGQGINEQFF. The CDR3 bases are TGCGCCAGCAGCCCCACGGGACAGGGCATCAATGAGCAGTTCTTC.

This clonotype was found a few times. V usage is TRBV20-1 and J usage is TRBJ2-1, with 8 bases identical to TRBD2. V gave up 5 bases and J gave up 1 base; unmatched junction bases: 16. CDR1 and CDR2 from the germline V gene are DFQATT and SNEGSKA (reference sequence). This CDR3 is built from 18 residues. The CDR3 spells CSAPRVKGTSGSYNEQFF. The CDR3 DNA reads TGCAGTGCTCCCAGGGTGAAGGGAACTAGCGGTTCCTACAATGAGCAGTTCTTC.

This clonotype was observed a few times. The rearrangement uses TRBV30 and TRBJ2-3, with 9 bases that match TRBD1. J was trimmed by 3 bases and V by 4 bases; bases with no gene match: 8. CDR3 length: 15 amino acids. Germline V gives CDR1 GTSNPN, CDR2 SVGIG (reference sequence). The CDR3 nucleotides read TGTGCCTGGATTCGGGGGACAGGGAGGACAGATACGCAGTATTTT. Translation: CAWIRGTGRTDTQYF.

This clonotype was seen many times. The chain couples TRBV7-2 to TRBJ2-4; 13 bases agree with TRBD2. This CDR3 is 17 amino acids long. CDR1 is SGHTA and CDR2 is FQGNSA in the germline V gene. Unmatched junction bases numbered 6, after V lost 4 bases and J lost 3 bases. CDR3 nucleotide sequence: TGTGCCAGCAGCTCTAACGGACTAGCGGGAGTCAAAAACATTCAGTACTTC. This encodes CASSSNGLAGVKNIQYF.

Only a few counts were recorded for this clonotype. J is TRBJ1-1 and V is TRBV25-1, with 7 bases matching TRBD1. The germline gives CDR1 MGHDK, CDR2 SYGVNS. CDR3 size: 13 residues. J lost 4 bases, V lost 3 bases, and 2 bases had no gene match. In DNA form, the CDR3 reads TGTGCCAGCAGTGACGGGGACAGCACTGAAGCTTTCTTT. Amino acid sequence: CASSDGDSTEAFF.